This T cell receptor (beta chain) was sequenced during a study of CD8 T cells in Susac syndrome. It was with random hexamers that roughly 0.45 to 1 ug RNA was reverse transcribed. TCRdb re-analysed the immunoSEQ multiplex PCR reads in MiXCR, keeping a single row per CDR3 protein. The table lists fewer than 250,000 distinct CDR3 sequences, approximately 93% of them singletons. Germline V gene sequence: CDR1 MNHEY, CDR2 SVGEGT. V lost 6 bases to trimming and J lost 0 bases, with 15 bases between them. The length of the CDR3 is 17 residues. Sequenced material: CD4+ T cells from PBMCs. This clonotype was sampled from a human donor in good health. The chain has TRBV6-2 or TRBV6-3 and TRBJ1-6; D is possibly TRBD1 (5 bases). CDR3 loop: CASSEVGGSSYNSPLHF. The CDR3 nucleotides are TGTGCCAGCAGCGAAGTTGGGGGTAGCTCCTATAATTCACCCCTCCACTTT.